The 11 T cell receptor beta chains reported below all come from one sample, sequenced in a study of sequential checkpoint blockade in melanoma. Treatment reported: randomized to nivolumab then ipilimumab (arm A) or the reverse (arm B). Libraries were prepared by immunoSEQ multiplex PCR; TCRdb keeps only in-frame clonotypes and omits some of them. The table lists some 7,200 clones, approximately 20% of them singletons. The specimen was tumor tissue (inferred from file names), collected from a patient given nivolumab and ipilimumab in sequence. The receptors stem from a human donor with melanoma.

The V gene is TRBV5-1, the J gene TRBJ2-2; TRBD1 or TRBD2 may be the D gene (5 bases each). The CDR3 totals 17 residues. The germline CDR1 and CDR2 sequences are SGHRS and YFSETQ. Trimming removed 0 bases from V and 1 base from J, with 13 bases in between. CDR3: CASSLDGRDGNTGELFF. The CDR3 DNA reads as TGCGCCAGCAGCTTGGATGGACGGGACGGGAACACCGGGGAGCTGTTTTTT.

CDR3 loop: CAWTQTGVDYGYTF. The CDR3 DNA reads TGTGCCTGGACCCAGACAGGGGTTGACTATGGCTACACCTTC. The V and J genes are TRBV30 and TRBJ1-2, with 8 positions matching TRBD1. The germline gives CDR1 GTSNPN, CDR2 SVGIG (reference sequence). V lost 4 bases and J lost 3; bases outside the gene matches: 7. CDR3 length: 14 amino acids.

This clone is classed as medium-sized (0.01 to 0.1%). This chain links TRBV11-3 with TRBJ2-7, with D tentatively TRBD1 (6 bases). Per germline, CDR1 SGHNT and CDR2 YENEEA. The CDR3 loop spans 14 amino acids. Trimming pared 5 bases from V and 6 bases from J, leaving 17 bases between. The CDR3 DNA is TGTGCCAGCAGCCGAAACAGGGCTCCCTTCGAGCAGTACTTC. Protein product: CASSRNRAPFEQYF.

This clone is termed medium-sized. The chain uses TRBV25-1 and TRBJ1-4; a weak D match, TRBD1 (5 bases). With 8 bases removed from V and 4 bases from J, the gap between germline ends came to 17 bases. The CDR3 contains 15 residues. Germline values: CDR1 MGHDK, CDR2 SYGVNS. DNA of the CDR3: TGTGCCAGCCGTAAGAAGGGGCAGAGTAATGAAAAACTGTTTTTT. Its translation is CASRKKGQSNEKLFF.

V is TRBV15 and J is TRBJ2-3, with TRBD1 as a possible D gene (5 bases). V was clipped by 0 bases and J by 2 bases, with 12 bases between them. The CDR3 length is 16 residues. The V gene's germline CDR1 is LNHNV and CDR2 YYDKDF (reference sequence). CDR3 protein: CATSRDGAGYTDTQYF. DNA for the CDR3: TGTGCCACCAGCAGAGATGGGGCAGGGTACACAGATACGCAGTATTTT.

Only a few counts were recorded for this clone. V and J are TRBV6-8 and TRBJ2-7; the match to TRBD1 covers 7 bases. This CDR3 is built from 15 residues. Trimming at V came to 4 bases and at J to 7 bases, leaving 13 bases not matched to a gene. CDR1 is MNHGY, CDR2 SAAAGT, per germline. Written as DNA, the CDR3 is TGTGCCAGCAGTTGGGGGTATGACAGGGCTCAAGAGCAGTACTTC. This translates into CASSWGYDRAQEQYF.

This clone was seen many times. The chain couples TRBV7-4 to TRBJ2-3, with D hard to call. CDR1 is SGHVT, CDR2 SQSDAQ, per germline. V was clipped by 5 bases and J by 1 base, with 10 bases between them. The CDR3 consists of 14 residues. CDR3: CASSPGSGTDTQYF. The CDR3 DNA reads as TGTGCCAGCAGCCCAGGAAGTGGCACAGATACGCAGTATTTT.

This clone was detected many times. The chain carries TRBV7-7 and TRBJ2-2; the D gene is possibly TRBD2 (7 bases). Trimming removed 5 bases at V and 2 bases at J, with 18 bases between. Germline CDR1 is SSHAT and CDR2 is FNYEAQ (reference sequence). This CDR3 has 17 residues. The CDR3, as DNA: TGTGCCAGCAGCCCCCGCCGCGGGGGCCCTAACACCGGGGAGCTGTTTTTT. Protein: CASSPRRGGPNTGELFF.

Ten or more counts support this clone. The gene calls are TRBV7-2 and TRBJ1-2; 7 positions match TRBD1. V shed 2 bases and J 2 bases; nucleotides not matched to a gene: 2. The CDR3 length is 14 residues. The V gene's germline CDR1 is SGHTA and CDR2 FQGNSA. CDR3 protein: CASSLQGENYGYTF. CDR3 nucleotides: TGTGCCAGCAGCTTACAGGGGGAGAACTATGGCTACACCTTC.

The V and J genes are TRBV6-8 and TRBJ2-4, with D perhaps assigned TRBD1 or TRBD2 (5 bases each). Germline lookup yields CDR1 MNHGY and CDR2 SAAAGT. The V end was cut by 2 bases, the J end by 4 bases, with 9 bases between. The CDR3 length is 14 residues. CDR3 residues: CASSYGDGKNIQYF. As DNA, the CDR3 is TGTGCCAGCAGTTACGGGGACGGAAAAAACATTCAGTACTTC.

This chain uses TRBV16 with TRBJ1-2; no reliable D call. The germline CDR1 and CDR2 sequences are KGHSY and FQNENV. V was clipped by 4 bases and J by 8 bases, with 14 bases between them. The CDR3 runs 13 residues. The CDR3 sequence is CASSPRAGSGYTF. CDR3 bases: TGTGCCAGCAGCCCCCGGGCGGGAAGCGGCTACACCTTC. Using reference TRBV16 and TRBJ1-2 for the parts outside the CDR3, the full variable domain is GEEVAQTPKHLVRGEGQKAKLYCAPIKGHSYVFWYQQVLKNEFKFLISFQNENVFDETGMPKERFSAKCLPNSPCSLEIQATKLEDSAVYFCASSPRAGSGYTFGSGTRLTVV.